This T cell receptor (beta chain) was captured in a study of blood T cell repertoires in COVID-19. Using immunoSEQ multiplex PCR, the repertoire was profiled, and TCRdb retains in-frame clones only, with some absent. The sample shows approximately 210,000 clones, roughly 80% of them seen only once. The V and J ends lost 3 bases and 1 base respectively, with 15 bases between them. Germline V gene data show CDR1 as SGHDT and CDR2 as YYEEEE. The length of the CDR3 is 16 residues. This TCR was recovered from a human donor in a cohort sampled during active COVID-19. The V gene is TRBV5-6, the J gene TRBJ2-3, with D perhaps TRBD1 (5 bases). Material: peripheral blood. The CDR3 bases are TGTGCCAGCAGCTATACAGGACCTCTACGCACAGATACGCAGTATTTT. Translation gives CASSYTGPLRTDTQYF.